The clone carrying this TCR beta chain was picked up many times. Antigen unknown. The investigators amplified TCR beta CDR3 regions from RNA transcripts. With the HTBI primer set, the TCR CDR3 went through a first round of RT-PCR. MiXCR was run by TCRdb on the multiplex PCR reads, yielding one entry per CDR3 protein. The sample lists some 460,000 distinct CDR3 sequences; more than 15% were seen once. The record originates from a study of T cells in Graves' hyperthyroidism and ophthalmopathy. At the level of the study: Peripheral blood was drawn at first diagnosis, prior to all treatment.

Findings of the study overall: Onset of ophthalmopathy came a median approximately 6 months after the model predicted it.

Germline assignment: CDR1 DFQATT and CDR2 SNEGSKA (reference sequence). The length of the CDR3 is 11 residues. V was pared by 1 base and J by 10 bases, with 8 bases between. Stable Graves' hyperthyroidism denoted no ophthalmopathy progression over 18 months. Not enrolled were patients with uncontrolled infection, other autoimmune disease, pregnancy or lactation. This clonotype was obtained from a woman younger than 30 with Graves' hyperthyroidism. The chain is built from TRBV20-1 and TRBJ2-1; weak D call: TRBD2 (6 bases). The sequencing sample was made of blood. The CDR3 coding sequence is TGCAGTGCTAGAGTGGCGGGAGAGCAGTTCTTC. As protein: CSARVAGEQFF.